The rows below give T cell receptor beta chains drawn from one sample of a study of PD-1 blockade in classical Hodgkin lymphoma. Using immunoSEQ multiplex PCR, the repertoire was profiled, and TCRdb retains in-frame clones only, with some absent. The sample records some 40,000 clones, around 70% being singletons. The specimen was peripheral blood mononuclear cells (PBMCs), collected before the second cycle of nivolumab. Source of these receptors: a human donor with classical Hodgkin lymphoma. CDR3s include the opening cysteine and the closing phenylalanine or tryptophan. The order of the fields is D gene, CDR3 length, V gene, clone size, J gene, CDR3 protein, CDR3 DNA. The D gene is left open where the match is weak. A clone size is listed for some rows: how often the clone was seen (once, few, many), or a class if it is expanded.

TRBD1	15	TRBV4-2	few	TRBJ2-7	CASSRVQQGAYEQYF	TGTGCCAGCAGCCGCGTACAACAGGGGGCCTACGAGCAGTACTTC
TRBD1	15	TRBV5-1	few	TRBJ1-4	CASSKTGAGNEKLFF	TGCGCCAGCAGCAAAACAGGGGCGGGAAATGAAAAACTGTTTTTT
TRBD1	16	TRBV18	NA	TRBJ2-3	CASSSQGSLSTDTQYF	TGTGCCAGCTCCTCACAGGGGTCTCTCAGCACAGATACGCAGTATTTT
NA	13	TRBV4-2	NA	TRBJ2-3	CASSQDRPGTQYF	TGTGCCAGCAGCCAAGATAGGCCGGGTACGCAGTATTTT
NA	16	TRBV5-1	NA	TRBJ1-1	CASSSSPGRQNTEAFF	TGCGCCAGCAGCTCCTCACCGGGGCGGCAGAACACTGAAGCTTTCTTT
TRBD1	14	TRBV5-6	NA	TRBJ2-7	CASSPGTGPYEQYF	TGTGCCAGCAGCCCCGGGACAGGGCCCTACGAGCAGTACTTC
TRBD1	12	TRBV29-1	NA	TRBJ2-7	CSARDRNYEQYF	TGCAGCGCAAGGGACAGGAACTACGAGCAGTACTTC
TRBD1	15	TRBV9	NA	TRBJ1-4	CASSRGQPTNEKLFF	TGTGCCAGCAGTAGGGGACAGCCAACTAATGAAAAACTGTTTTTT
NA	15	TRBV7-9	NA	TRBJ2-3	CASSLRGTGTDTQYF	TGTGCCAGCAGCTTACGAGGGACGGGCACAGATACGCAGTATTTT
NA	15	TRBV7-8	NA	TRBJ2-6	CASSWRGSGANVLTF	TGTGCCAGCAGCTGGCGGGGATCAGGGGCCAACGTCCTGACTTTC
TRBD1	14	TRBV6-6	NA	TRBJ1-5	CASSTDRFYQPQHF	TGTGCCAGCAGCACGGACAGGTTCTATCAGCCCCAGCATTTT
NA	14	TRBV10-3	few	TRBJ1-2	CAIISDKANYGYTF	TGTGCCATCATTTCCGATAAAGCTAACTATGGCTACACCTTC
NA	11	TRBV28	NA	TRBJ1-5	CASSQYQPQHF	TGTGCCAGCAGCCAATATCAGCCCCAGCATTTT
NA	12	TRBV14	NA	TRBJ1-4	CASSHTNEKLFF	TGTGCCAGCAGCCACACTAATGAAAAACTGTTTTTT
NA	13	TRBV4-1	NA	TRBJ2-3	CASSHLGTDTQYF	TGCGCCAGCAGCCACCTAGGCACAGATACGCAGTATTTT
NA	16	TRBV4-3	NA	TRBJ1-2	CASSQFLDRKNYGYTF	TGCGCCAGCAGCCAGTTTCTCGACAGGAAGAACTATGGCTACACCTTC
TRBD1	12	TRBV2	NA	TRBJ1-1	CASSTQGAQAFF	TGTGCCAGCAGTACTCAGGGGGCTCAGGCTTTCTTT
NA	18	TRBV2	NA	TRBJ2-3	CASTLGYRSSGYTDTQYF	TGTGCCAGCACCCTAGGATATCGGAGTAGCGGTTACACAGATACGCAGTATTTT